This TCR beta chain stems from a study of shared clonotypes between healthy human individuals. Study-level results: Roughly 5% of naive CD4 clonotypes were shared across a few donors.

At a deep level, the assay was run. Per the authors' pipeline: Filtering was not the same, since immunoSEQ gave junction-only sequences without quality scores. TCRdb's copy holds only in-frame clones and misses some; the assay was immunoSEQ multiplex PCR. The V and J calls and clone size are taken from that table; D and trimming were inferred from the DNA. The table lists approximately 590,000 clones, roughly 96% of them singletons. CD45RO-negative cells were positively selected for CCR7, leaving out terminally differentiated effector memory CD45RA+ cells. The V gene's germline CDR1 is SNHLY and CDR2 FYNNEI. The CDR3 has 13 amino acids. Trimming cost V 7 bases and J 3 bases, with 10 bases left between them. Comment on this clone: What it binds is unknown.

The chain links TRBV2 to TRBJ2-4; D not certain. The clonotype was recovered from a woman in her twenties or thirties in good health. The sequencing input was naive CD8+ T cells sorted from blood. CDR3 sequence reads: CASMGGDKNIQYF. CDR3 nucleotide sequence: TGTGCCAGCATGGGCGGAGACAAAAACATTCAGTACTTC. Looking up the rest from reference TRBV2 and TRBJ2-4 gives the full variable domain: EPEVTQTPSHQVTQMGQEVILRCVPISNHLYFYWYRQILGQKVEFLVSFYNNEISEKSEIFDDQFSVERPDGSNFTLKIRSTKLEDSAMYFCASMGGDKNIQYFGAGTRLSVL.